Here is one T cell receptor (beta chain) with its context. This sample stems from a study of blood T cell repertoires in COVID-19. Libraries were prepared by immunoSEQ multiplex PCR; TCRdb keeps only in-frame clonotypes and omits some of them. The table lists more than 75,000 clones, roughly 80% of them singletons, with about 11% in the top ten. Trimming stripped 2 bases from V and 4 bases from J, with 15 bases between. This CDR3 has 15 amino acids. CDR1 and CDR2 (germline): MNHNS, SASEGT. The clonotype was recovered from a human donor in a cohort sampled during active COVID-19. J is TRBJ2-7 and V is TRBV6-1; TRBD2 might be the D (6 bases). What was sequenced was peripheral blood. The CDR3 nucleotides read TGTGCCAGCAGTGAATCCCGGGGGATCGGGTACGAGCAGTACTTC. It yields the protein CASSESRGIGYEQYF.